These 15 T cell receptor beta chains share one sample of origin, sequenced in a study of identical twins (dated by TCRdb to 2016 to 2018). Preparation of the library involved 5' RACE. This sample was sequenced with an Illumina HiSeq 2000. The public reads were reprocessed in TCRdb via fastp at Q25 and MiXCR, keeping in-frame beta chains. Each CDR3 protein appears once, grouped with its most common genes and DNA. This sample comprises some 500,000 distinct CDR3 sequences, roughly an eighth of them detected only once. Of the sample, approximately 0.98% falls within the top ten clones. These same data were also listed under a study on yellow fever vaccine responses in identical twins.

The specimen was CD4+ T cells sorted from blood. Receptor source: a young woman in good health.

The V gene is TRBV30, the J gene TRBJ1-5; the D is unclear. Germline V gene data show CDR1 as GTSNPN and CDR2 as SVGIG (reference sequence). Deletions cut 3 bases from V and 1 base from J, with 10 bases between. The CDR3 totals 14 residues. CDR3 DNA sequence: TGTGCCTGGAGGCTAGGAGGGAGCAATCAGCCCCAGCATTTT. Translating gives CAWRLGGSNQPQHF.

The CDR3 loop is CSASYGRGETQYF. The CDR3 DNA reads as TGCAGTGCTAGTTACGGTCGTGGGGAGACCCAGTACTTC. The rearrangement uses TRBV20-1 and TRBJ2-5; D unresolved. This CDR3 is built from 13 residues. The germline V and J ends were trimmed by 3 bases and 5 bases, with 13 bases remaining between them. Germline CDR1 and CDR2: DFQATT and SNEGSKA (reference sequence).

The sample holds a few counts of this clonotype. The chain carries TRBV20-1 and TRBJ1-5; TRBD1 matches 9 bases. The V gene's germline CDR1 is DFQATT and CDR2 SNEGSKA (reference sequence). V lost 5 bases to trimming and J lost 6 bases; unmatched junction nucleotides: 8. This CDR3 is 14 amino acids long. The CDR3 loop is CSAEQGAGGQPQHF. DNA of the CDR3: TGCAGTGCTGAACAGGGGGCCGGGGGTCAGCCCCAGCATTTT.

The chain has TRBV7-9 and TRBJ1-1; the match to TRBD1 covers 7 bases. Germline assignment: CDR1 SEHNR and CDR2 FQNEAQ (reference sequence). V was clipped by 2 bases and J by 5 bases; unmatched bases: 8. The CDR3 has 15 amino acids. The CDR3 is CASSLRPETGTEAFF. In DNA form, the CDR3 reads TGTGCCAGCAGCTTAAGACCAGAGACAGGGACTGAAGCTTTCTTT.

This clonotype was seen ten or more times. The chain joins TRBV7-2 to TRBJ2-3; D gene unclear. This CDR3 is 14 amino acids long. The germline V gene has CDR1 SGHTA and CDR2 FQGNSA. V shed 2 bases and J shed 10 bases, with 16 bases lying between them. CDR3 DNA: TGTGCCAGCAGCTTATGGTCCTCTACAATCGCGCAGTATTTT. Encoded protein: CASSLWSSTIAQYF. Combining the CDR3 with reference TRBV7-2 and TRBJ2-3 gives the whole variable domain GAGVSQSPSNKVTEKGKDVELRCDPISGHTALYWYRQSLGQGLEFLIYFQGNSAPDKSGLPSDRFSAERTGGSVSTLTIQRTQQEDSAVYLCASSLWSSTIAQYFGPGTRLTVL.

This clonotype was counted many times. V usage is TRBV5-1 and J usage is TRBJ2-7; 7 bases fit TRBD1. The V gene end was trimmed by 4 bases and the J gene end by 2 bases; junction bases not matched to a gene: 6. Germline-derived CDR1 and CDR2 are SGHRS and YFSETQ. The CDR3 contains 14 residues. The CDR3 is CASSTTGIAYEQYF. The CDR3 bases are TGCGCCAGCAGCACGACAGGGATCGCCTACGAGCAGTACTTC.

The V call is TRBV10-2, the J call TRBJ2-1, with 8 nucleotides matching TRBD2. The CDR3 runs 15 residues. Germline CDR1 and CDR2: WSHSY and SAAADI. The V and J ends lost 3 bases and 3 bases, in that order; junction bases with no gene match: 4. CDR3 sequence: CASSDRLAGYNEQFF. CDR3 sequence (DNA): TGCGCCAGCAGTGATAGGCTAGCGGGCTACAATGAGCAGTTCTTC.

V gene TRBV6-2 or TRBV6-3 combines with J gene TRBJ2-7, with D tentatively TRBD2 (5 bases). There are 15 residues in the CDR3. The germline CDR1 and CDR2 sequences are MNHEY and SVGEGT. V was cut by 6 bases and J by 1 base, with 16 bases left in between. The CDR3 region has the DNA TGTGCCAGCAGCTCTTGGCGGACTGGTTCCTACGAGCAGTACTTC. This translates into CASSSWRTGSYEQYF.

This clonotype has more than one count but fewer than ten. The chain's CDR3 is CASRRTGMSETQYF. The CDR3 region has the DNA TGTGCCAGCAGACGGACAGGGATGTCAGAGACCCAGTACTTC. J is TRBJ2-5 and V is TRBV7-2; 8 bases agree with TRBD1. The CDR3 is 14 amino acids. Germline CDR1 reads SGHTA; CDR2 reads FQGNSA. V lost 6 bases and J lost 4; bases outside the gene matches: 7.

A few counts support this clonotype. The V gene is TRBV12-3 or TRBV12-4, the J gene TRBJ1-6; D gene ambiguous. The CDR3 runs to 13 residues. The V gene lost 3 bases and the J gene lost 10 bases, with 10 bases spanning the gap. Here the CDR3 reads CASSFGGPSPLHF. The CDR3 DNA sequence: TGTGCCAGCAGTTTTGGAGGACCCTCACCCCTCCACTTT.

This clonotype was seen more than once but under ten times. This rearrangement joins TRBV5-1 to TRBJ2-3; D gene unclear. The germline gives CDR1 SGHRS, CDR2 YFSETQ. The CDR3 extends over 13 amino acids. V lost 1 base and J 2 bases, leaving 5 bases between the germline ends. This CDR3 reads CASSLSATDTQYF. The CDR3 DNA follows: TGCGCCAGCAGCTTGTCCGCCACAGATACGCAGTATTTT.

Only a few counts were recorded for this clonotype. Mismatch with germline at one junction end may stem from a read error. V usage is TRBV15 and J usage is TRBJ2-7, with D tentatively TRBD1 (5 bases). Germline values: CDR1 LNHNV, CDR2 YYDKDF (reference sequence). The CDR3 extends over 12 amino acids. Here the CDR3 DNA reads TGTGCCACCAGCAGAGGACCAGGGCGGACGGTCTTC. As protein: CATSRGPGRTVF.

This clonotype was seen only a few times. The rearrangement joins TRBV7-2 to TRBJ1-1, with 7 bases lining up with TRBD1. Germline V gives CDR1 SGHTA, CDR2 FQGNSA. The ends lost 4 bases at V and 0 bases at J; junction bases unmatched: 5. The CDR3 covers 15 residues. The CDR3 here is CASSSPGTVNTEAFF. The DNA of the CDR3 is TGTGCCAGCAGCTCCCCTGGGACAGTGAACACTGAAGCTTTCTTT.

There are a few counts of this clonotype. CDR3 sequence: CASSQLDRDDYGYTF. Written as DNA, the CDR3 is TGTGCCAGCAGCCAATTGGACAGGGACGACTATGGCTACACCTTC. This rearrangement joins TRBV3-1 to TRBJ1-2, with 8 positions matching TRBD1. The CDR3 length is 15 residues. The J segment lost 3 bases and the V segment lost 2 bases, leaving 5 bases of the junction unmatched. Germline values: CDR1 LGHDT, CDR2 YNNKEL (reference sequence).

The J gene is TRBJ1-1, the V gene TRBV5-1; D is ambiguous. The CDR3 contains 13 residues. Trimming removed 0 bases at V and 5 bases at J, with 8 bases between. CDR1 is SGHRS and CDR2 is YFSETQ in the germline V gene. CDR3 coding DNA: TGCGCCAGCAGCTTGGTGGGGTGGACTGAAGCTTTCTTT. Protein: CASSLVGWTEAFF.